Below are 6 T cell receptor beta chains sequenced from a single sample in a study of T cell responses to AZD1222 COVID-19 vaccine. Assay used: immunoSEQ multiplex PCR; TCRdb lists only in-frame clones, some missing. Here the sample spans 100,000 to 140,000 clones, around nine tenths being singletons. The specimen comprised peripheral blood, sampled 28 days after the second AZD1222 dose. Receptors originate from an adult who received the AZD1222 COVID-19 vaccine.

In this sample, this clone turned up a few times. The chain joins TRBV19 to TRBJ1-2; D is unclear. The V and J ends lost 0 bases and 2 bases respectively, with 10 bases between them. CDR3 size: 15 residues. The germline V gene has CDR1 LNHDA and CDR2 SQIVND (reference sequence). CDR3 sequence reads: CASSIDREGNYGYTF. CDR3 coding DNA: TGTGCCAGTAGTATAGATCGAGAAGGGAACTATGGCTACACCTTC.

This clone turned up a few times. The V gene is TRBV6-5, the J gene TRBJ2-7; D perhaps matches TRBD1 (7 bases). Per germline, CDR1 MNHEY and CDR2 SVGAGI. Trimming took 6 bases from V and 4 from J, leaving 16 bases between them. The CDR3 has 14 residues. CDR3 in amino acids: CASSGQTGRYEQYF. The CDR3 DNA follows: TGTGCCAGCAGCGGACAGACAGGGAGGTACGAGCAGTACTTC.

This chain links TRBV4-1 with TRBJ1-6, with 8 bases matching TRBD1. Germline V gives CDR1 MGHRA, CDR2 YSYEKL. The CDR3 is made up of 17 amino acids. V dropped 3 bases and J dropped 0; count of bases not matched to a gene: 4. DNA for the CDR3: TGCGCCAGCAGCCAGGGACAGGCGCGCTCCTATAATTCACCCCTCCACTTT. Residues: CASSQGQARSYNSPLHF.

The chain couples TRBV10-3 to TRBJ1-3; perhaps TRBD1 as D (5 bases). CDR3 length equals 16 residues. The V and J ends lost 3 bases and 0 bases respectively, with 12 bases between them. The germline V gene has CDR1 ENHRY and CDR2 SYGVKD. Here the CDR3 DNA reads TGTGCCATCAGTGAATTGCAGGGTTCCTCTGGAAACACCATATATTTT. Its protein product is CAISELQGSSGNTIYF.

This chain uses TRBV9 with TRBJ2-7; TRBD2 aligns across 10 bases. This CDR3 has 16 residues. The V and J ends lost 3 bases and 9 bases, in that order; junction bases with no gene match: 15. Per germline, CDR1 SGDLS and CDR2 YYNGEE. CDR3 in DNA: TGTGCCAGCAGCGCGACCGGGGGACTAGCGCCCTTGGCGCAGTACTTC. Translated, it gives CASSATGGLAPLAQYF.

DNA of the CDR3: TGTGCCAGCAGTTCACCCGACGGGACTAGCGAGCAGTACTTC. Its protein is CASSSPDGTSEQYF. The chain recombines TRBV7-9 with TRBJ2-7; TRBD2 aligns across 8 bases. Germline V gene lookup returns CDR1 SEHNR and CDR2 FQNEAQ (reference sequence). Trimming at V came to 6 bases and at J to 6 bases, leaving 10 bases not matched to a gene. The CDR3 has 14 residues.